Detailed here is one T cell receptor (beta chain). The antigen remains undetermined. These data belong to a study of T cell responses to AZD1222 COVID-19 vaccine. Germline V lookup: CDR1 SNHLY, CDR2 FYNNEI. The V segment lost 4 bases and the J segment 3 bases; nucleotides outside the gene matches: 6. This CDR3 is built from 15 residues. The study's findings and limits: The donor cohort was predominantly white British with a female majority, and clonal diversity may have been underestimated. Researchers took repertoire samples only after the peak T cell response had come. The number of AZD1222 recipients seropositive at baseline was only five to seven. Spike regions recognized by vaccine-associated CD4 TCRs spanned the protein, led by 160-218 and 743-854.

Method: immunoSEQ multiplex PCR; TCRdb's copy keeps in-frame clones and lacks some. The listing records over 140,000 clones. This TCR came from an adult in good health. The chain joins TRBV2 to TRBJ1-2; the match to TRBD1 covers 9 bases. Sample: peripheral blood. CDR3 loop: CASSAPGQGDYGYTF. Written as DNA, the CDR3 is TGTGCCAGCAGTGCTCCGGGACAGGGAGACTATGGCTACACCTTC.